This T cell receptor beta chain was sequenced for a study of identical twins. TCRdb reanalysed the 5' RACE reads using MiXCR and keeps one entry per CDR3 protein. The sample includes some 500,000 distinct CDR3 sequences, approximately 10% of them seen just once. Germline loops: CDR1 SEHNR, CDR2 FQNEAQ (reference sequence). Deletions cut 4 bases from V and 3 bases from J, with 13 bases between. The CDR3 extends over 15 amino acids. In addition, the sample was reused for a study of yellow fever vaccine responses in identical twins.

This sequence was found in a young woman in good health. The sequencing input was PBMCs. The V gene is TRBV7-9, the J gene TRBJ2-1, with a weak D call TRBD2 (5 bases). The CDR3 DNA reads TGTGCCAGCAGCTGGACTCAACGAATCTACAATGAGCAGTTCTTC. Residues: CASSWTQRIYNEQFF.